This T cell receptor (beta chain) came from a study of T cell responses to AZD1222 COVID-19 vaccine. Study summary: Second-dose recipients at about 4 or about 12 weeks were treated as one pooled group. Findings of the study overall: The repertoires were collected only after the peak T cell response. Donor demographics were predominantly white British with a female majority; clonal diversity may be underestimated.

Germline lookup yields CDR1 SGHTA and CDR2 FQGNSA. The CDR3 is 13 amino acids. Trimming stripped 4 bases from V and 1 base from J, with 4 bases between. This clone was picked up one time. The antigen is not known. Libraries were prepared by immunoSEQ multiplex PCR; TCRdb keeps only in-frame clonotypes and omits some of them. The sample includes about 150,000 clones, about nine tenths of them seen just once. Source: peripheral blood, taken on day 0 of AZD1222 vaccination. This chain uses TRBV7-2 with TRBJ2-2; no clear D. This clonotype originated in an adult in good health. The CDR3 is CASSSRNTGELFF. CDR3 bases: TGTGCCAGCAGCTCCCGGAACACCGGGGAGCTGTTTTTT. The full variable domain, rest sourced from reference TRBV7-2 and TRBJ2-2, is GAGVSQSPSNKVTEKGKDVELRCDPISGHTALYWYRQSLGQGLEFLIYFQGNSAPDKSGLPSDRFSAERTGGSVSTLTIQRTQQEDSAVYLCASSSRNTGELFFGEGSRLTVL.